The 18 T cell receptor beta chains in this list originate from one sample, sequenced in a study of identifying expanded T cells in peripheral blood (dated by TCRdb to the late 2010s). Preparation of the library involved the immunoSEQ multiplex PCR assay. TCRdb took this table from immuneACCESS and kept in-frame rearrangements with V and J called. Such tables lack part of the clones; where checked against another copy, unresolved V genes explain under half of the gap, and the rest is unexplained. The sample table holds approximately 130,000 clones, of which 75% to 90% were seen once. The biggest ten clones account for approximately 3% of the sample. Sequencing was performed on blood. Every receptor here comes from a person aged 18 to 70 in good health.

On this clone: In the same sample, other DNA sequences code for this CDR3. The gene calls are TRBV7-2 and TRBJ1-3; weak D call: TRBD1 (5 bases). The CDR3 consists of 14 residues. V dropped 5 bases and J dropped 1 base, with 9 bases sitting between them. Germline CDR1 and CDR2: SGHTA and FQGNSA. The CDR3 bases are TGTGCCAGCAGCCCTCAGGGTTCTGGAAACACCATATATTTT. Encoded protein: CASSPQGSGNTIYF.

The CDR3 sequence: CASSLERAGYGYTF. The DNA of the CDR3 is TGCGCCAGCAGCTTGGAAAGGGCTGGCTATGGCTACACCTTC. The J gene is TRBJ1-2, the V gene TRBV5-1; D is unclear. CDR1 and CDR2 from the germline V gene are SGHRS and YFSETQ. The germline V and J ends were trimmed by 0 bases and 4 bases, with 10 bases remaining between them. CDR3 size: 14 residues. The full variable domain, rest sourced from reference TRBV5-1 and TRBJ1-2, is KAGVTQTPRYLIKTRGQQVTLSCSPISGHRSVSWYQQTPGQGLQFLFEYFSETQRNKGNFPGRFSGRQFSNSRSEMNVSTLELGDSALYLCASSLERAGYGYTFGSGTRLTVV.

The rearrangement joins TRBV7-6 to TRBJ2-3; 7 bases are shared with TRBD2. Germline loops: CDR1 SGHVS, CDR2 FNYEAQ. V lost 4 bases, J lost 0 bases, and 1 base stayed unmatched. The CDR3 length is 14 residues. The CDR3 reads CASSSRGSTDTQYF. In DNA form, the CDR3 reads TGTGCCAGCAGCTCGCGGGGGAGCACAGATACGCAGTATTTT.

The V and J genes are TRBV4-1 and TRBJ1-2; perhaps TRBD1 as D (6 bases). This CDR3 is built from 14 residues. Per germline, CDR1 MGHRA and CDR2 YSYEKL. Deletions cut 6 bases from V and 6 bases from J, with 17 bases between. CDR3 in DNA: TGCGCCAGCAGTCAGGACAGAAGAACCAATGGCTACACCTTC. Translating gives CASSQDRRTNGYTF.

The chain couples TRBV7-9 to TRBJ1-6; D remains ambiguous. Trimming took 5 bases from V and 8 from J, leaving 13 bases between them. Looked up from germline, CDR1 is SEHNR and CDR2 is FQNEAQ (reference sequence). CDR3 length: 14 residues. The CDR3 nucleotides read TGTGCCAGCAGCCTCCTAGGTACGGATTCACCCCTCCACTTT. It codes for CASSLLGTDSPLHF.

This rearrangement joins TRBV15 to TRBJ2-3; 7 bases are shared with TRBD2. The germline CDR1 and CDR2 sequences are LNHNV and YYDKDF (reference sequence). The CDR3 is 15 amino acids. Trimming took 2 bases from V and 2 from J; bases not matched to a gene: 4. Here the CDR3 reads CATSRLKRDTDTQYF. The CDR3 nucleotides are TGTGCCACCAGCAGACTTAAGCGGGACACAGATACGCAGTATTTT.

The gene calls are TRBV7-9 and TRBJ2-3, with D maybe TRBD1 (5 bases). V lost 4 bases and J lost 5, with 19 bases in between. CDR1 and CDR2 (germline): SEHNR, FQNEAQ (reference sequence). The CDR3 extends over 16 amino acids. The CDR3 spells CASSSITRVQGDTQYF. DNA of the CDR3: TGTGCCAGCAGCTCAATCACCAGGGTGCAAGGAGATACGCAGTATTTT.

This chain connects TRBV19 to TRBJ2-7; no clear D. Germline values: CDR1 LNHDA, CDR2 SQIVND (reference sequence). The CDR3 length is 14 residues. Trimming took 3 bases from V and 5 from J, leaving 14 bases between them. Written as DNA, the CDR3 is TGTGCCAGTAGTATCGGAACCGCGACGGACGAGCAGTACTTC. Its protein product is CASSIGTATDEQYF.

The gene calls are TRBV4-3 and TRBJ1-4; 8 bases line up with TRBD1. Trimming cost V 0 bases and J 7 bases; bases outside gene matches: 7. The CDR3 length is 16 residues. The germline V gene encodes CDR1 LGHNA and CDR2 YSLEER. CDR3 DNA: TGCGCCAGCAGCCAAGATTTTGGACAGGGTTTTGAAAAACTGTTTTTT. This encodes CASSQDFGQGFEKLFF.

This chain links TRBV29-1 with TRBJ1-2; D perhaps matches TRBD1 (5 bases). The V end lost 4 bases, the J end lost 1 base, and 19 bases lay between the germline ends. Germline values: CDR1 SQVTM, CDR2 ANQGSEA. This CDR3 contains 16 residues. CDR3 nucleotide sequence: TGCAGCGTTGCGGTCGGGGATACAGGCCTTAACTATGGCTACACCTTC. It translates to CSVAVGDTGLNYGYTF.

This clone was counted only a few times. V usage is TRBV27 and J usage is TRBJ1-3; D unresolved. Germline V lookup: CDR1 MNHEY, CDR2 SMNVEV (reference sequence). There are 13 residues in the CDR3. Trimming pared 2 bases from V and 4 bases from J, leaving 6 bases between. CDR3 sequence (DNA): TGTGCCAGCAGTTTACTGCACGGAAACACCATATATTTT. This gives the protein CASSLLHGNTIYF.

The chain couples TRBV7-2 to TRBJ2-7, with TRBD2 identical over 8 bases. The ends lost 5 bases at V and 5 bases at J; junction bases unmatched: 11. Germline V gene lookup returns CDR1 SGHTA and CDR2 FQGNSA. The CDR3 totals 15 residues. The CDR3 loop is CASSLSSRGGDEQYF. CDR3 coding DNA: TGTGCCAGCAGCCTATCTAGCCGGGGGGGAGACGAGCAGTACTTC.

The chain is built from TRBV6-1 and TRBJ2-2, with TRBD1 matching over 7 bases. The trim removed 4 bases at V and 2 bases at J, leaving 13 bases unmatched. Germline V CDR1 and CDR2: MNHNS, SASEGT. This CDR3 is built from 18 residues. Written as DNA, the CDR3 is TGTGCCAGCAGTGGGAGACAGGGCTTTGGCTCTAACACCGGGGAGCTGTTTTTT. It yields the protein CASSGRQGFGSNTGELFF.

The chain joins TRBV18 to TRBJ2-1, with 9 bases fitting TRBD1. Looked up from germline, CDR1 is KGHSH and CDR2 is LQKENI. The V segment lost 6 bases and the J segment 11 bases; nucleotides outside the gene matches: 5. This CDR3 has 12 residues. The CDR3, as DNA: TGTGCCAGCTCCCGGGACAGGGACCAGCAGTTCTTC. Translation gives CASSRDRDQQFF. Variable domain in full (rest from reference TRBV18 and TRBJ2-1): NAGVMQNPRHLVRRRGQEARLRCSPMKGHSHVYWYRQLPEEGLKFMVYLQKENIIDESGMPKERFSAEFPKEGPSILRIQQVVRGDSAAYFCASSRDRDQQFFGPGTRLTVL.

This clone has a single count. This chain links TRBV2 with TRBJ2-2, with 12 bases fitting TRBD2. J lost 4 bases, V lost 8 bases, and 5 bases had no gene match. The CDR3 has 15 amino acids. The germline V gene has CDR1 SNHLY and CDR2 FYNNEI. The DNA of the CDR3 is TGTGCCAGCCTAGCGGGGGGGGCCGGCACCGGGGAGCTGTTTTTT. It is translated as CASLAGGAGTGELFF.

Written as DNA, the CDR3 is TGTGCCAGCAGCCGGGGACAGAACACCGGGGAGCTGTTTTTT. This gives the protein CASSRGQNTGELFF. The chain has TRBV11-2 and TRBJ2-2; possibly TRBD1 for D (6 bases). The CDR3 is 14 amino acids. Between the trimmed V and J ends, which lost 5 bases and 1 base, there was a span of 8 bases. Germline V gene sequence: CDR1 SGHAT, CDR2 FQNNGV.

The chain has TRBV7-6 and TRBJ1-3; D gene unclear. Trimming removed 5 bases at V and 1 base at J, with 15 bases between. Germline V CDR1 and CDR2: SGHVS, FNYEAQ. The CDR3 consists of 16 residues. The CDR3 sequence is CASSPDLSGSGNTIYF. As DNA, the CDR3 is TGTGCCAGCAGCCCCGATTTAAGCGGATCTGGAAACACCATATATTTT.

The chain joins TRBV4-1 to TRBJ1-4, with D unresolved. The germline CDR1 and CDR2 sequences are MGHRA and YSYEKL. With 0 bases removed from V and 0 bases from J, the gap between germline ends came to 8 bases. The CDR3 has 16 amino acids. The DNA of the CDR3 is TGCGCCAGCAGCCAAGATAACGGGGCAACTAATGAAAAACTGTTTTTT. As protein: CASSQDNGATNEKLFF.